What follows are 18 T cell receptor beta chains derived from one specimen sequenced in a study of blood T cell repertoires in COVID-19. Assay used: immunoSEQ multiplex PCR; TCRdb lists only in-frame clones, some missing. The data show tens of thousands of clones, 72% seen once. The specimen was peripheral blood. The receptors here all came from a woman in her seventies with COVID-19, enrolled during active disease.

The CDR3 loop reads CSASPRSGFNQPQHF. Here the CDR3 DNA reads TGCAGTGCTAGTCCTCGGTCCGGGTTCAATCAGCCCCAGCATTTT. The chain links TRBV20-1 to TRBJ1-5; the D is unclear. The V gene's germline CDR1 is DFQATT and CDR2 SNEGSKA (reference sequence). V was cut by 3 bases and J by 3 bases, with 15 bases left in between. This CDR3 region has 15 residues.

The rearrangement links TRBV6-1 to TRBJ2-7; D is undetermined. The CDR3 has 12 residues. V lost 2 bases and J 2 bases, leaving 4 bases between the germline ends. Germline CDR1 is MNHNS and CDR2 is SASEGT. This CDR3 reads CASSEITYEQYF. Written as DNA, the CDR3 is TGTGCCAGCAGTGAAATTACCTACGAGCAGTACTTC.

The CDR3 DNA follows: TGTGCCAGCAGTTACTCGCGTCGAACTAGAATGGGGGAGCTGTTTTTT. Its translation: CASSYSRRTRMGELFF. J is TRBJ2-2 and V is TRBV6-2 or TRBV6-3; tentative D call: TRBD2 (5 bases). The CDR3 extends over 16 amino acids. Deletions cut 0 bases from V and 8 bases from J, with 16 bases between. Germline values: CDR1 MNHEY, CDR2 SVGEGT.

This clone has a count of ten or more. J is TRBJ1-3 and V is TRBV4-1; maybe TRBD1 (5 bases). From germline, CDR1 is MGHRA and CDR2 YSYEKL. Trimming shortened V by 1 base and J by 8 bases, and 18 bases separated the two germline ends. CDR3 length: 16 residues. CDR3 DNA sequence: TGCGCCAGCAGCCAAGTGGGTGTGGGGGGACGAGACACCATATATTTT. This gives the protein CASSQVGVGGRDTIYF.

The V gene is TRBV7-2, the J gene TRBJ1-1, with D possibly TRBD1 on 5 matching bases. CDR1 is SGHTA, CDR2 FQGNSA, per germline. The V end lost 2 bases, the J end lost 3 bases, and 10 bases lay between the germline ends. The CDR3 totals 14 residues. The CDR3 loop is CASSLRRQYTEAFF. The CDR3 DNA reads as TGTGCCAGCAGCTTAAGGCGACAGTACACTGAAGCTTTCTTT.

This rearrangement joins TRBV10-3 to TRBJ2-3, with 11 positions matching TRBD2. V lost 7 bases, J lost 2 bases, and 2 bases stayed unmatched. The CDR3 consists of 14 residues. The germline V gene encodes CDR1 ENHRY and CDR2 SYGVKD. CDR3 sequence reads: CAITSGGYTDTQYF. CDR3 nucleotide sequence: TGTGCCATCACTAGCGGGGGGTACACAGATACGCAGTATTTT.

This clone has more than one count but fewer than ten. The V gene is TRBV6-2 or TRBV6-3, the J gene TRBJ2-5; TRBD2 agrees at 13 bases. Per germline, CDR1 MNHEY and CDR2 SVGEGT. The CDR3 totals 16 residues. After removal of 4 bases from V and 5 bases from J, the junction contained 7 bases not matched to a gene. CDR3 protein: CASSSWTSGGLETQYF. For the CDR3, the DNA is TGTGCCAGCAGTTCATGGACTAGCGGGGGTTTGGAGACCCAGTACTTC.

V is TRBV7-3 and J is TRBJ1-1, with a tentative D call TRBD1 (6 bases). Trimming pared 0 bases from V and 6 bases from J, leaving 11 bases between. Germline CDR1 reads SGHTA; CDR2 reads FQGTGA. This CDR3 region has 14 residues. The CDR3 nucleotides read TGTGCCAGCAGCTTAACGAGGGGGTCTGCTGAAGCTTTCTTT. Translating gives CASSLTRGSAEAFF.

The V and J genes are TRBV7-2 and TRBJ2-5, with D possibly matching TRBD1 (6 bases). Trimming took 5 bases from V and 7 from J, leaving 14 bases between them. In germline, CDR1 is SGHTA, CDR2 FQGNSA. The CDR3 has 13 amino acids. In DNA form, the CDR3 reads TGTGCCAGCAGCCGAGGGGGAAGCGGGACCCAGTACTTC. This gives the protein CASSRGGSGTQYF.

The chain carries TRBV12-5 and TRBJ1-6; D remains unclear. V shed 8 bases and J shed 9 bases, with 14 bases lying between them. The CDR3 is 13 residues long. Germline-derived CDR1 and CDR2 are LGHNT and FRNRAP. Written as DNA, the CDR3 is TGTGCTAGTAAAGAGGCGGGTGGTTCACCCCTCCACTTT. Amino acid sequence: CASKEAGGSPLHF.

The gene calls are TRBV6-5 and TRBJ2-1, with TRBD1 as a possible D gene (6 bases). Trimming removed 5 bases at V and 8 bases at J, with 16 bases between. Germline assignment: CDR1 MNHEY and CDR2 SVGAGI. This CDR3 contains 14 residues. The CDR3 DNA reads TGTGCCAGCAGTATCCAAGGGACAATCCATGAGCAGTTCTTC. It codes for CASSIQGTIHEQFF.

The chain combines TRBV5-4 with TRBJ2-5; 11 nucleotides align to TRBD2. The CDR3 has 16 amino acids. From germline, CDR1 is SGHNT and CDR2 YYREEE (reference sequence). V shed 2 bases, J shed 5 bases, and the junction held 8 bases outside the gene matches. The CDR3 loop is CASSFPLSGGAETQYF. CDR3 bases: TGTGCCAGCAGCTTCCCCCTTAGCGGGGGGGCGGAGACCCAGTACTTC.

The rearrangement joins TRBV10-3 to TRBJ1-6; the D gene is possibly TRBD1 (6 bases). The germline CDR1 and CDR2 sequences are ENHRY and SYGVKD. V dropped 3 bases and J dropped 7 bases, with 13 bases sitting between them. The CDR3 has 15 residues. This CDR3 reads CAISDMNRDNSPLHF. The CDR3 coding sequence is TGTGCCATCAGTGATATGAACAGGGACAATTCACCCCTCCACTTT.

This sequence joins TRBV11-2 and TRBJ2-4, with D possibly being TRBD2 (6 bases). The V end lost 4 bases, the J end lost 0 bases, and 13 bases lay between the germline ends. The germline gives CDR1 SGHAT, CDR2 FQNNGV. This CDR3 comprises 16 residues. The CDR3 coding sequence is TGTGCCAGCAGCTCTATCGGGAGATTAGCCAAAAACATTCAGTACTTC. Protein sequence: CASSSIGRLAKNIQYF.

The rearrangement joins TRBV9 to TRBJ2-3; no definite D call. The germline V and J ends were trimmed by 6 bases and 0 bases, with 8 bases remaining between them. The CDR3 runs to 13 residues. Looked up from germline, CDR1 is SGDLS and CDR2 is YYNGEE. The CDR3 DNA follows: TGTGCCAGCAACGGCGGTAGCACAGATACGCAGTATTTT. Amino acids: CASNGGSTDTQYF.

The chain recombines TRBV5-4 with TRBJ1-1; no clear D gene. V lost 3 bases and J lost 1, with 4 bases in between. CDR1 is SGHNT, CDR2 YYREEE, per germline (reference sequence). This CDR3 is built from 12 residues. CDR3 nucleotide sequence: TGTGCCAGCAGCTCCGGGAACACTGAAGCTTTCTTT. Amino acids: CASSSGNTEAFF.

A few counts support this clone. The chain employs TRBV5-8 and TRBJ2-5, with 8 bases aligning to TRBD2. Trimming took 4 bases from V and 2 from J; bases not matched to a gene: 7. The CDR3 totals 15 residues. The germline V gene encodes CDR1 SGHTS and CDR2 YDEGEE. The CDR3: CASSNGASGQETQYF. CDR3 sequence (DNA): TGTGCCAGCAGCAACGGGGCTAGCGGGCAAGAGACCCAGTACTTC.

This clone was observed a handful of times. The CDR3 protein is CASSIDLTEAFF. The CDR3 DNA reads as TGTGCCAGTAGTATAGATCTCACTGAAGCTTTCTTT. The V and J genes are TRBV19 and TRBJ1-1, with unresolved D. Germline values: CDR1 LNHDA, CDR2 SQIVND (reference sequence). Deletions cut 0 bases from V and 4 bases from J, with 3 bases between. The CDR3 has 12 residues. The variable domain in full, with the rest retrieved from reference TRBV19 and TRBJ1-1, is DGGITQSPKYLFRKEGQNVTLSCEQNLNHDAMYWYRQDPGQGLRLIYYSQIVNDFQKGDIAEGYSVSREKKESFPLTVTSAQKNPTAFYLCASSIDLTEAFFGQGTRLTVV.